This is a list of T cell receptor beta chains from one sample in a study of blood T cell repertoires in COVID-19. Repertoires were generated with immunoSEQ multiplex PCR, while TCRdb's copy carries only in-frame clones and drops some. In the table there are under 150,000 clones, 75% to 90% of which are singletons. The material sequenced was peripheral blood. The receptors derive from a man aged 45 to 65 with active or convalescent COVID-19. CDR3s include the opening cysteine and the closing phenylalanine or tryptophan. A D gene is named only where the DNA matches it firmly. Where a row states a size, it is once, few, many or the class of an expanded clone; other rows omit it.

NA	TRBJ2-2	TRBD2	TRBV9	CASSVETSGGLRTGELFF	TGTGCCAGCAGCGTAGAGACTAGCGGGGGCCTTAGGACCGGGGAGCTGTTTTTT
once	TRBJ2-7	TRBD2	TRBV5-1	CASSLLSSGRAEVGQYF	TGCGCCAGCAGCTTGCTTTCTAGCGGGAGGGCCGAGGTAGGGCAGTACTTC
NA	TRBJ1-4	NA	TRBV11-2	CASSLVVGAEKLFF	TGTGCCAGCAGCTTAGTTGTAGGGGCTGAAAAACTGTTTTTT
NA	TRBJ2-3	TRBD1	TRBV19	CASKRGQAGIDTQYF	TGTGCCAGTAAGAGAGGACAGGCCGGGATAGATACGCAGTATTTT
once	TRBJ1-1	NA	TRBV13	CASSLPLQWPNTEAFF	TGTGCCAGCAGCTTGCCCCTTCAGTGGCCGAACACTGAAGCTTTCTTT
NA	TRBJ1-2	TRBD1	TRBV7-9	CASSPTTGQGLGGYTF	TGTGCCAGCAGCCCTACCACGGGACAGGGGTTAGGGGGCTACACCTTC
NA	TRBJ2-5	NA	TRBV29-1	CSVEERAKQETQYF	TGCAGCGTTGAAGAGCGAGCCAAACAAGAGACCCAGTACTTC
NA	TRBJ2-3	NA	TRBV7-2	CASSGAIRDTQYF	TGTGCCAGCAGCGGGGCGATTCGCGATACGCAGTATTTT
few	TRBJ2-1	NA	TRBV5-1	CASSLGGSDEQFF	TGCGCCAGCAGCTTGGGTGGAAGCGATGAGCAGTTCTTC
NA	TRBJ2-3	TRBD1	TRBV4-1	CASSRPPGQGGNTQYF	TGCGCCAGCAGCCGGCCACCGGGACAGGGGGGGAATACGCAGTATTTT
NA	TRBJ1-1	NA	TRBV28	CASSLLIGTTGGQGLNTEAFF	TGTGCCAGCAGTTTATTGATCGGGACTACGGGCGGGCAGGGGTTGAACACTGAAGCTTTCTTT
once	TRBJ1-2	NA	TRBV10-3	CAIRATESNYGYTF	TGTGCCATCAGAGCGACAGAGTCTAACTATGGCTACACCTTC
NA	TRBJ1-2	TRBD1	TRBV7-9	CASSPQGRNGYTF	TGTGCCAGCAGCCCACAGGGGAGAAATGGCTACACCTTC
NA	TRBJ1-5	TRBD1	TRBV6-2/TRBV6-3	CASSKRDRPGGPQHF	TGTGCCAGCAGTAAACGGGACAGGCCTGGAGGGCCCCAGCATTTT
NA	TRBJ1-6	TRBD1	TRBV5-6	CASSSHRTGGNSPLHF	TGTGCCAGCAGCTCCCACCGGACAGGGGGCAATTCACCCCTCCACTTT
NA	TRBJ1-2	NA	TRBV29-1	CSGSVLGAGYTF	TGCAGCGGGTCGGTTCTAGGGGCTGGCTACACCTTC